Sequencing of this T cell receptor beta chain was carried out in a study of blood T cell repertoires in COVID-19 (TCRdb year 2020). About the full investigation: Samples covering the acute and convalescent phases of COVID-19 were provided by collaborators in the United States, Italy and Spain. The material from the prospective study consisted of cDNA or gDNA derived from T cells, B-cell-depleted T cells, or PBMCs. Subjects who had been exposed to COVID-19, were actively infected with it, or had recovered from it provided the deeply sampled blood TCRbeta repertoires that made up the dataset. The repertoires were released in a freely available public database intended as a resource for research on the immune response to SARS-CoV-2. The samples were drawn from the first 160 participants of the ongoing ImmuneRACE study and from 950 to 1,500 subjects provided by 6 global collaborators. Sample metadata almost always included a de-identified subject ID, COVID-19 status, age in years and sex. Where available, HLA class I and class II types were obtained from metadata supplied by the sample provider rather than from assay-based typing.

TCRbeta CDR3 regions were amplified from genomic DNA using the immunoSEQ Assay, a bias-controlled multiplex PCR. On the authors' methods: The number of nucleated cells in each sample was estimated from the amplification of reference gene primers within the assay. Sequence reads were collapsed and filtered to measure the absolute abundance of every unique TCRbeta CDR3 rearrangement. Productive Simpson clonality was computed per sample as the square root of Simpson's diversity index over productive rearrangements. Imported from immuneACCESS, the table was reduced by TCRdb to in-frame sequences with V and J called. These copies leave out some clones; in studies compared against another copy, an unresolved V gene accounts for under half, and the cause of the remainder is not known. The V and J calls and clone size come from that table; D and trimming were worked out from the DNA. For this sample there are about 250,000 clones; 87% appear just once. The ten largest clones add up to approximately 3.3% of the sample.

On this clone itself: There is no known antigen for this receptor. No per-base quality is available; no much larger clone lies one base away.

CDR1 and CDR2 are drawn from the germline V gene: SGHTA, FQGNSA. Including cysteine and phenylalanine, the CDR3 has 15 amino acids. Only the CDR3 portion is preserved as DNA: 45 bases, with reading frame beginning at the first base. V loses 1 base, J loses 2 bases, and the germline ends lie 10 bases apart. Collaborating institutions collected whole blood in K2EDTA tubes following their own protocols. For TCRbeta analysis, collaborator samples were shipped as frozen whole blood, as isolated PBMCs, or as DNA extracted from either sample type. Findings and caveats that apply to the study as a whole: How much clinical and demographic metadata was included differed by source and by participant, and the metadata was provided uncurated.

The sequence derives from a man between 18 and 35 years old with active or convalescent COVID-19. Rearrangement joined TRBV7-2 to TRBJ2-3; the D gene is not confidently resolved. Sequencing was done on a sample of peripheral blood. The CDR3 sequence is CASSLVSGITDTQYF. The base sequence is TGTGCCAGCAGCTTAGTGTCAGGAATCACAGATACGCAGTATTTT.